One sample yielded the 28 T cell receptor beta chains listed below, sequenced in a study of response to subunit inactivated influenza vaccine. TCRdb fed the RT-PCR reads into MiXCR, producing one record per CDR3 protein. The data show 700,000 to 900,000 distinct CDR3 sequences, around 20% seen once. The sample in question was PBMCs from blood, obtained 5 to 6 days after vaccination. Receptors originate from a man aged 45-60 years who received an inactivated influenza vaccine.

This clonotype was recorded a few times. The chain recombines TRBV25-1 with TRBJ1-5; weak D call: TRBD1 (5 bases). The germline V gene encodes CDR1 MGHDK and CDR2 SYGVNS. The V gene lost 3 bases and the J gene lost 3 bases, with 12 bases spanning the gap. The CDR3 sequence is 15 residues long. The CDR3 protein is CASSDRDSLNQPQHF. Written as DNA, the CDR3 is TGTGCCAGCAGTGATCGTGACAGTCTCAATCAGCCCCAGCATTTT. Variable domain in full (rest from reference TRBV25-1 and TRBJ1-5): EADIYQTPRYLVIGTGKKITLECSQTMGHDKMYWYQQDPGMELHLIHYSYGVNSTEKGDLSSESTVSRIRTEHFPLTLESARPSHTSQYLCASSDRDSLNQPQHFGDGTRLSIL.

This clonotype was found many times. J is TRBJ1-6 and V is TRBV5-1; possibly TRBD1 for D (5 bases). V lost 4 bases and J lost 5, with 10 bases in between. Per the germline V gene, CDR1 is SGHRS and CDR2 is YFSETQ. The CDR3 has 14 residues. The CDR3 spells CASSRRENNSPLHF. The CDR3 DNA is TGCGCCAGCAGCCGCAGGGAGAATAATTCACCCCTCCACTTT.

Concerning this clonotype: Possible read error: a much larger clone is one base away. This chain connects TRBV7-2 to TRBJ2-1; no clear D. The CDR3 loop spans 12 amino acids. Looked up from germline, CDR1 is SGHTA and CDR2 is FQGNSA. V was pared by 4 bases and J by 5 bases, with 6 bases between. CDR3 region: CASSYQDNEQFF. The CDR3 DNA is TGTGCCAGCAGCTACCAAGACAATGAGCAGTTCTTC.

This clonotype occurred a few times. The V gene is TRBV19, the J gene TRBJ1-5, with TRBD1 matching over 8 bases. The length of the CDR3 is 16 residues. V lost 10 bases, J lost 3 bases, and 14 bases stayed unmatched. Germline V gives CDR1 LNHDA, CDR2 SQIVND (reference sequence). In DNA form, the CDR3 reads TGTGCCACGAGAAACTTCGGACAGGGCGACAATCAGCCCCAGCATTTT. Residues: CATRNFGQGDNQPQHF.

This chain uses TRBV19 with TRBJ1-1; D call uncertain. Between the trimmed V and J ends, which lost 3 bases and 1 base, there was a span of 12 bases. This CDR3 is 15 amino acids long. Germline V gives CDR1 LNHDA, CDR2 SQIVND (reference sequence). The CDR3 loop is CASSMLGIGNTEAFF. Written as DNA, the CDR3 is TGTGCCAGTAGTATGCTGGGAATTGGGAACACTGAAGCTTTCTTT. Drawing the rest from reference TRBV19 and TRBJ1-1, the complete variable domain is DGGITQSPKYLFRKEGQNVTLSCEQNLNHDAMYWYRQDPGQGLRLIYYSQIVNDFQKGDIAEGYSVSREKKESFPLTVTSAQKNPTAFYLCASSMLGIGNTEAFFGQGTRLTVV.

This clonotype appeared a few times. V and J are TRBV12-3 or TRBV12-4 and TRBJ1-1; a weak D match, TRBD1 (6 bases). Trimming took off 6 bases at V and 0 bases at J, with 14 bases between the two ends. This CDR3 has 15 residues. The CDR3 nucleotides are TGTGCCAGCAGCCGCACAACAGGGATGAACACTGAAGCTTTCTTT. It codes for CASSRTTGMNTEAFF.

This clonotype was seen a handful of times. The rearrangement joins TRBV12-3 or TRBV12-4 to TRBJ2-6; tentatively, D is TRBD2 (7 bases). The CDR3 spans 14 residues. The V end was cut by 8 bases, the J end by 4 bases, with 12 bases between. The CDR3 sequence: CASARGAGANVLTF. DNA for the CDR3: TGTGCCAGCGCTCGGGGGGCGGGGGCCAACGTCCTGACTTTC.

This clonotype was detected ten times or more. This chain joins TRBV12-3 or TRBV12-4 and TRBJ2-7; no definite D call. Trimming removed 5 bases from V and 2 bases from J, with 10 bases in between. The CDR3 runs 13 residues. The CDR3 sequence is CASSPDGPYEQYF. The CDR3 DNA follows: TGTGCCAGCAGTCCTGACGGTCCCTACGAGCAGTACTTC.

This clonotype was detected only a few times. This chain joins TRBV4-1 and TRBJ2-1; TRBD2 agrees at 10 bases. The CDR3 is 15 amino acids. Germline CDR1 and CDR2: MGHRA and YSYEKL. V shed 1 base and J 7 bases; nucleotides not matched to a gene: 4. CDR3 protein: CASSQVAGGGNEQFF. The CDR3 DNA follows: TGCGCCAGCAGCCAAGTAGCGGGGGGAGGTAATGAGCAGTTCTTC.

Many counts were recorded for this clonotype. CDR3 bases: TGCGCCAGCAGCTTGGTTTCGCCCTCGAATGAAAAACTGTTTTTT. Translating it yields CASSLVSPSNEKLFF. V and J are TRBV5-1 and TRBJ1-4; D not resolved. The V and J ends lost 0 bases and 5 bases respectively, with 11 bases between them. The germline V gene has CDR1 SGHRS and CDR2 YFSETQ. The CDR3 consists of 15 residues.

CDR3 sequence (DNA): TGCAGTGCTAGGAAAGTGAGCCAAGAGACCCAGTACTTC. Its protein product is CSARKVSQETQYF. The V and J genes are TRBV20-1 and TRBJ2-5; D unresolved. The CDR3 contains 13 residues. Trimming shortened V by 3 bases and J by 1 base, and 9 bases separated the two germline ends. Germline CDR1 DFQATT, CDR2 SNEGSKA (reference sequence).

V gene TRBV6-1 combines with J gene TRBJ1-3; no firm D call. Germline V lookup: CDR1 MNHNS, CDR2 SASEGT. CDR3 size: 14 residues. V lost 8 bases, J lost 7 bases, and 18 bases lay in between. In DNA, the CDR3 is TGTGCCAGCTCCTTGGAGGCGATTGGCAACACCATATATTTT. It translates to CASSLEAIGNTIYF.

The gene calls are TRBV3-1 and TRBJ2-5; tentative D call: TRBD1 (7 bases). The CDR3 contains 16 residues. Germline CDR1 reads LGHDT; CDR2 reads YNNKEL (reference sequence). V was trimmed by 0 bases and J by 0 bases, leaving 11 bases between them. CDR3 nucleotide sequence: TGTGCCAGCAGCCAAGAGGAGGGGGCTCACCAAGAGACCCAGTACTTC. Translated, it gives CASSQEEGAHQETQYF.

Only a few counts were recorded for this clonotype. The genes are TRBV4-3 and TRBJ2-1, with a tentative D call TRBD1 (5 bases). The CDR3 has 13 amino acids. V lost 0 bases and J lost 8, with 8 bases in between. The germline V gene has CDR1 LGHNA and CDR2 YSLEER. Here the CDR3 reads CASSQDQGYEQFF. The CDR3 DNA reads TGCGCCAGCAGCCAAGATCAGGGCTATGAGCAGTTCTTC.

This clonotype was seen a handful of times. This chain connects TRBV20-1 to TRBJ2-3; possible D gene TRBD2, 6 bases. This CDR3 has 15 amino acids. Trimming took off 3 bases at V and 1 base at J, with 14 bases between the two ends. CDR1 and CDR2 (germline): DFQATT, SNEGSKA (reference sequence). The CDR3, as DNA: TGCAGTGCTAGTTTGGGGGGTAGCGGCACAGATACGCAGTATTTT. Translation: CSASLGGSGTDTQYF.

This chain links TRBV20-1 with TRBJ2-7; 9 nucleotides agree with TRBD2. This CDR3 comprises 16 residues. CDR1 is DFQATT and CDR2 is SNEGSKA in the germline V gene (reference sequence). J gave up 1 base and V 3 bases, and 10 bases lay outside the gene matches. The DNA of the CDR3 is TGCAGTGCTAGGGATACCAAGCGGGGGGTTTCCTACGAGCAGTACTTC. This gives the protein CSARDTKRGVSYEQYF.

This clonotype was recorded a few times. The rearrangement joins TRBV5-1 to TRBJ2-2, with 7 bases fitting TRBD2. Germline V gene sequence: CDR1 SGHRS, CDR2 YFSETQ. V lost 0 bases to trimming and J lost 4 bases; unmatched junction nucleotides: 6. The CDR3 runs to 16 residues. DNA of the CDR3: TGCGCCAGCAGCTTGGAGGCTAGCGGAAGCACCGGGGAGCTGTTTTTT. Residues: CASSLEASGSTGELFF.

CDR3 amino acids: CATSDLRGQGGEQFF. The DNA of the CDR3 is TGTGCCACCAGTGACCTACGTGGACAGGGCGGTGAGCAGTTCTTC. This chain uses TRBV24-1 with TRBJ2-1; 8 nucleotides align to TRBD1. With 4 bases clipped from V and 9 bases from J, the junction kept 10 bases outside the gene matches. CDR1 is KGHDR and CDR2 is SFDVKD in the germline V gene. The CDR3 consists of 15 residues.

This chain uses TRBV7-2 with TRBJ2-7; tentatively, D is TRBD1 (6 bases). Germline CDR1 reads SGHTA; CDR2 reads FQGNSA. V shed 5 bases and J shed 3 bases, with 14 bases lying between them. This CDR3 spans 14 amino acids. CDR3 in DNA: TGTGCCAGCAGCATACAGGGCCCCAGCTACGAGCAGTACTTC. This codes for CASSIQGPSYEQYF.

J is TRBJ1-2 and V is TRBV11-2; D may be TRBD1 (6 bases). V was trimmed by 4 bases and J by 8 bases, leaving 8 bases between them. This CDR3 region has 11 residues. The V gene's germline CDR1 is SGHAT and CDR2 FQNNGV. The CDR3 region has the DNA TGTGCCAGCAGCTCTACAGGGGGCTACACCTTC. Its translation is CASSSTGGYTF.

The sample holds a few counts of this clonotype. CDR3: CASSLGKVSSYEQYF. The CDR3 nucleotides are TGTGCCAGCTCACTCGGGAAAGTGAGCTCCTACGAGCAGTACTTC. The gene calls are TRBV18 and TRBJ2-7; perhaps TRBD2 as D (5 bases). The germline V gene encodes CDR1 KGHSH and CDR2 LQKENI. CDR3 size: 15 residues. Trimming removed 4 bases from V and 0 bases from J, with 13 bases in between.

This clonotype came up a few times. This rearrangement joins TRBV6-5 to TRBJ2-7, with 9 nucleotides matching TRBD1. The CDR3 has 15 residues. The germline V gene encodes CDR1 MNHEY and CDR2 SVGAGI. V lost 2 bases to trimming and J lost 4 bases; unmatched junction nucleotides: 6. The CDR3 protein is CASSYAGTGIYEQYF. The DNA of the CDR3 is TGTGCCAGCAGTTACGCCGGGACAGGGATTTACGAGCAGTACTTC.

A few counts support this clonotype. The CDR3 coding sequence is TGTGCCAGCAGCTTAGCGACAGGGTCCTACAATGAGCAGTTCTTC. It is translated as CASSLATGSYNEQFF. V gene TRBV7-2 combines with J gene TRBJ2-1; 7 bases map to TRBD1. J lost 1 base, V lost 0 bases, and 0 bases had no gene match. Per the germline V gene, CDR1 is SGHTA and CDR2 is FQGNSA. The CDR3 contains 15 residues.

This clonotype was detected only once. CDR3 in amino acids: CASSFTSTQETQYF. In DNA form, the CDR3 reads TGTGCCAGCAGCTTTACTAGTACCCAAGAGACCCAGTACTTC. The J gene is TRBJ2-5, the V gene TRBV7-9; a possible D gene is TRBD2 (5 bases). This CDR3 contains 14 residues. V gave up 3 bases and J gave up 1 base, with 9 bases separating them. Germline CDR1 is SEHNR and CDR2 is FQNEAQ (reference sequence).

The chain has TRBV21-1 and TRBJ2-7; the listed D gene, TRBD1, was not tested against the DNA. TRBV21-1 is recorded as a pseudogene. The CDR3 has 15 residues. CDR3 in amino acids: CASRGNGRASDEQYF. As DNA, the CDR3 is TGTGCCAGCAGAGGAAACGGACGGGCGAGCGACGAGCAGTACTTC.

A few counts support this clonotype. CDR3 in DNA: TGTGCCAGCAGCTTAGCTGGGACCTTCATGAACACTGAAGCTTTCTTT. This encodes CASSLAGTFMNTEAFF. The rearrangement joins TRBV7-9 to TRBJ1-1; tentatively, D is TRBD1 (5 bases). The length of the CDR3 is 16 residues. Trimming stripped 0 bases from V and 0 bases from J, with 11 bases between. The germline CDR1 and CDR2 sequences are SEHNR and FQNEAQ (reference sequence).

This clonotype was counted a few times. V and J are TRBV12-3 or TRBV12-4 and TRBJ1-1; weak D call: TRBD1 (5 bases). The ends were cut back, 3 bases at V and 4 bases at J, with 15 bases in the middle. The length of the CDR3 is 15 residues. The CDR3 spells CASSLGGPIVTEAFF. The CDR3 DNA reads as TGTGCCAGCAGTTTGGGGGGACCGATAGTCACTGAAGCTTTCTTT.

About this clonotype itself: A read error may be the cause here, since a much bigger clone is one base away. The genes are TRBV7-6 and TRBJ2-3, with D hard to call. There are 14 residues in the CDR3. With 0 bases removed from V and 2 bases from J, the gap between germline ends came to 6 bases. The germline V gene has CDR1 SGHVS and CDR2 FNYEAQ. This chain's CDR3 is CASSLASNTDTQYF. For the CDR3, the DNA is TGTGCCAGCAGCTTAGCTAGCAACACAGATACGCAGTATTTT.